These 12 T cell receptor beta chains came from one sample sequenced in a study of T cell responses to AZD1222 COVID-19 vaccine. Some clones are missing from TCRdb's copy, which holds only in-frame ones; the method was immunoSEQ multiplex PCR. The sample includes more than 110,000 clones, 92% of them seen just once. This material consisted of peripheral blood, taken on day 0 of AZD1222 vaccination. All receptors derive from an adult in good health.

CDR3 residues: CASGLVDEKLFF. The DNA of the CDR3 is TGTGCCAGCGGACTTGTTGATGAAAAACTGTTTTTT. This chain links TRBV19 with TRBJ1-4; D is ambiguous. The CDR3 is 12 residues long. The V and J ends lost 9 bases and 6 bases respectively, with 11 bases between them. Germline V gives CDR1 LNHDA, CDR2 SQIVND (reference sequence).

The chain couples TRBV20-1 to TRBJ1-1; D not certain. V was shortened by 0 bases and J by 8 bases, with 7 bases between the two germline ends. Germline values: CDR1 DFQATT, CDR2 SNEGSKA (reference sequence). CDR3 length: 11 residues. Here the CDR3 reads CSARDRREAFF. The CDR3, as DNA: TGCAGTGCTAGAGATCGAAGGGAAGCTTTCTTT.

This chain connects TRBV12-3 or TRBV12-4 to TRBJ1-5; D gene unclear. The CDR3 is 12 residues long. V lost 7 bases and J lost 0, with 4 bases in between. As DNA, the CDR3 is TGTGCCAGCATGGATAGCAATCAGCCCCAGCATTTT. Translated, it gives CASMDSNQPQHF.

The chain has TRBV18 and TRBJ2-5; D may correspond to TRBD1 or TRBD2 (5 bases each). CDR3 length equals 15 residues. V shed 3 bases and J shed 1 base, with 12 bases lying between them. CDR1 is KGHSH and CDR2 is LQKENI in the germline V gene. CDR3 sequence reads: CASSPNRGSQETQYF. CDR3 sequence (DNA): TGTGCCAGCTCACCCAACCGGGGCAGCCAAGAGACCCAGTACTTC.

Here the CDR3 DNA reads TGTGCCATCTCAGCACGGGCCAACACTGAAGCTTTCTTT. It specifies CAISARANTEAFF. The chain couples TRBV10-3 to TRBJ1-1; D unclear. The CDR3 sequence is 13 residues long. Germline V gene data show CDR1 as ENHRY and CDR2 as SYGVKD. Deletions cut 8 bases from V and 2 bases from J, with 12 bases between.

The CDR3 loop is CASSLVTRYEQYF. CDR3 DNA sequence: TGTGCCAGCAGCTTAGTTACCCGATACGAGCAGTACTTC. The V call is TRBV11-2, the J call TRBJ2-7, with unresolved D. The germline CDR1 and CDR2 sequences are SGHAT and FQNNGV. V lost 1 base to trimming and J lost 4 bases, with 8 bases between them. CDR3 length equals 13 residues.

This clone was counted once. The V and J genes are TRBV5-1 and TRBJ2-6; TRBD1 aligns across 9 bases. Germline lookup yields CDR1 SGHRS and CDR2 YFSETQ. The CDR3 length is 19 residues. The ends lost 2 bases at V and 1 base at J; junction bases unmatched: 10. The DNA of the CDR3 is TGCGCCAGCAGCTTAGGGACAGGGTCGCGACCATCTGGGGCCAACGTCCTGACTTTC. This codes for CASSLGTGSRPSGANVLTF.

The V and J genes are TRBV12-3 or TRBV12-4 and TRBJ2-7; D call uncertain. V lost 8 bases and J lost 6, with 8 bases in between. The length of the CDR3 is 10 residues. The DNA of the CDR3 is TGTGCCAGCGGGGTCGGCGAGCAGTACTTC. It yields the protein CASGVGEQYF.

The V call is TRBV27, the J call TRBJ2-3, with 11 bases aligning to TRBD2. This CDR3 spans 16 amino acids. Per the germline V gene, CDR1 is MNHEY and CDR2 is SMNVEV (reference sequence). V was pared by 5 bases and J by 6 bases, with 10 bases of the junction left unmatched. The CDR3, as DNA: TGTGCCAGCAGTCCTCGTAGCGGGGGGGCCGGGGATACGCAGTATTTT. This encodes CASSPRSGGAGDTQYF.

V gene TRBV6-5 combines with J gene TRBJ1-1; unclear D gene. Per germline, CDR1 MNHEY and CDR2 SVGAGI. V lost 0 bases to trimming and J lost 2 bases, with 7 bases between them. CDR3 length equals 14 residues. CDR3 protein: CASSYSRANTEAFF. CDR3 DNA sequence: TGTGCCAGCAGTTACTCCCGGGCCAACACTGAAGCTTTCTTT.

In its sample, this clone was seen a few times. The chain is built from TRBV2 and TRBJ2-1; TRBD2 matches at 7 bases. The ends lost 7 bases at V and 5 bases at J; junction bases unmatched: 5. The V gene's germline CDR1 is SNHLY and CDR2 FYNNEI. This CDR3 comprises 13 residues. The DNA of the CDR3 is TGTGCCAGCAAGGAAAGCGGGAACAATGAGCAGTTCTTC. Its translation: CASKESGNNEQFF.

This chain connects TRBV2 to TRBJ1-5, with D tentatively TRBD1 (5 bases). The germline gives CDR1 SNHLY, CDR2 FYNNEI. Between the trimmed V and J ends, which lost 4 bases and 8 bases, there was a span of 18 bases. This CDR3 contains 15 residues. CDR3 sequence reads: CASSAGTHPAEPQHF. CDR3 nucleotides: TGTGCCAGCAGTGCGGGGACTCACCCAGCGGAGCCCCAGCATTTT.